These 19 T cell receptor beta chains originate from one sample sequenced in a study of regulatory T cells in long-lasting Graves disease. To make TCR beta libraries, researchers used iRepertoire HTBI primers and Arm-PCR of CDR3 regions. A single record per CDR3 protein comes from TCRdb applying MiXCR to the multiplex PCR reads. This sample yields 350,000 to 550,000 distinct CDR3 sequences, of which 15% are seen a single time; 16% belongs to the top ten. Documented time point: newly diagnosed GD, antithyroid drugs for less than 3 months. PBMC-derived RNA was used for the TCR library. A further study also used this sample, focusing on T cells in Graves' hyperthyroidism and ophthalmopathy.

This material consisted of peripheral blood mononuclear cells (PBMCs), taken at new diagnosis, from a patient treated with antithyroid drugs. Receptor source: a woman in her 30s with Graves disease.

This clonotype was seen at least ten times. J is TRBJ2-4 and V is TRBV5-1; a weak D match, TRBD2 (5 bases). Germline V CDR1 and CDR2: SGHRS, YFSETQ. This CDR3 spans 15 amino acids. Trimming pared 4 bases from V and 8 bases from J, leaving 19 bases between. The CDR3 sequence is CASSPGNGLEDIQYF. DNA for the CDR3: TGCGCCAGCAGCCCGGGGAACGGGCTGGAGGACATTCAGTACTTC.

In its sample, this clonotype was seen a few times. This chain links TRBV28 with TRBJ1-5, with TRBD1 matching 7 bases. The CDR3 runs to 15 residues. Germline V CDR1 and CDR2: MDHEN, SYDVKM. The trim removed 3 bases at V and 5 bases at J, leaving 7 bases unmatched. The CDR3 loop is CASSFSRQGYQPQHF. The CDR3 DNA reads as TGTGCCAGCAGTTTTTCCCGACAGGGTTATCAGCCCCAGCATTTT.

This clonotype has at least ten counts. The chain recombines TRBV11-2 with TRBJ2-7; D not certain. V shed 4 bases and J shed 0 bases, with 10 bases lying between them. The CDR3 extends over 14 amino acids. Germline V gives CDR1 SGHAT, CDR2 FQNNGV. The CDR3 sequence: CASSSSTTSYEQYF. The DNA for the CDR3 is TGTGCCAGCAGCTCATCCACTACCTCCTACGAGCAGTACTTC.

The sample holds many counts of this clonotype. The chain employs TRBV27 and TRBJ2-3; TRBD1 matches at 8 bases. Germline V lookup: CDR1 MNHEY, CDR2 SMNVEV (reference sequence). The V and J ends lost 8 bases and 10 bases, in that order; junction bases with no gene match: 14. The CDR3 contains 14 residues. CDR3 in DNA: TGTGCCAGCTCCCAAACCGGGACAGGATATGCGCAGTATTTT. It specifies CASSQTGTGYAQYF.

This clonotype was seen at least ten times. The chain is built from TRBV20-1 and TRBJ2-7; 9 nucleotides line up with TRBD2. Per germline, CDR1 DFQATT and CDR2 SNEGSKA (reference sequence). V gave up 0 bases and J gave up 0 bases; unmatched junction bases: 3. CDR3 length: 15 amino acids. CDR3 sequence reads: CSARDSSGSSYEQYF. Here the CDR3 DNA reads TGCAGTGCTAGAGATAGTAGCGGGAGCTCCTACGAGCAGTACTTC.

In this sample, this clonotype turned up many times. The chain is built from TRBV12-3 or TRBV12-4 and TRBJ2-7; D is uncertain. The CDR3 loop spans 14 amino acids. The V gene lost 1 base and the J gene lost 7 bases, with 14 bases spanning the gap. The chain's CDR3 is CASSLVGTVREQYF. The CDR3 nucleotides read TGTGCCAGCAGTTTAGTGGGCACAGTCCGAGAGCAGTACTTC.

Written as DNA, the CDR3 is TGCGCCAGCAGCCAAGACGCGGGGGGCTCTGGGGCCAACGTCCTGACTTTC. It encodes CASSQDAGGSGANVLTF. The rearrangement uses TRBV4-1 and TRBJ2-6; 8 bases are a match to TRBD2. This CDR3 comprises 17 residues. Trimming took 0 bases from V and 0 from J; bases not matched to a gene: 1. Germline CDR1 MGHRA, CDR2 YSYEKL.

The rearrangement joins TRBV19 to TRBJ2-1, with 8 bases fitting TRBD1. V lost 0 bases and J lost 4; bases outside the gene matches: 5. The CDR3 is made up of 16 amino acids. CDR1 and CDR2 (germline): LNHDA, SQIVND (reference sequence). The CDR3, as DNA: TGTGCCAGTAGTATAGATCTCGGGACAGGTTACAATGAGCAGTTCTTC. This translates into CASSIDLGTGYNEQFF.

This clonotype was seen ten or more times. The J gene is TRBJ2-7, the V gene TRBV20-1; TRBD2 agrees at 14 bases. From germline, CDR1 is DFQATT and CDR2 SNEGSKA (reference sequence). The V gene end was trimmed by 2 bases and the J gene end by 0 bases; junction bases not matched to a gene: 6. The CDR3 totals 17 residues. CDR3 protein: CSARWTSGRPSSYEQYF. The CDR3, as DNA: TGCAGTGCTAGATGGACTAGCGGGAGGCCCAGCTCCTACGAGCAGTACTTC.

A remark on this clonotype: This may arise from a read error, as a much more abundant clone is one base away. CDR3 DNA: TGTGCCAGCAGTCCCCCCGGGGACAGGGGTCAGGCCATCACAGATACGCAGTATTTT. This translates into CASSPPGDRGQAITDTQYF. This rearrangement joins TRBV28 to TRBJ2-3; 10 bases fit TRBD1. The V segment lost 5 bases and the J segment 2 bases; nucleotides outside the gene matches: 16. The CDR3 is 19 residues long. Germline CDR1 is MDHEN and CDR2 is SYDVKM.

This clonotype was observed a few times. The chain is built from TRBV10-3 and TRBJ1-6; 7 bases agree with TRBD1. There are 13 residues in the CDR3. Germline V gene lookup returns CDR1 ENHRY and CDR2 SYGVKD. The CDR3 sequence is CGSTTGEGSPLHF. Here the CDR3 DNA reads TGTGGTTCGACCACAGGGGAAGGTTCACCCCTCCACTTT.

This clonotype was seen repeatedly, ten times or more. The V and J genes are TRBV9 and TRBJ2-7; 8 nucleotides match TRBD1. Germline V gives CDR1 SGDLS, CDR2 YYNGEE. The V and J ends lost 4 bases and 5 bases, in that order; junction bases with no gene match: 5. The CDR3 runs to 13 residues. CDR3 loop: CASSRTGKNEQYF. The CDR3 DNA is TGTGCCAGCAGCCGGACAGGGAAGAACGAGCAGTACTTC. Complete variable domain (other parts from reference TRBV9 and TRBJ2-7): DSGVTQTPKHLITATGQRVTLRCSPRSGDLSVYWYQQSLDQGLQFLIQYYNGEERAKGNILERFSAQQFPDLHSELNLSSLELGDSALYFCASSRTGKNEQYFGPGTRLTVT.

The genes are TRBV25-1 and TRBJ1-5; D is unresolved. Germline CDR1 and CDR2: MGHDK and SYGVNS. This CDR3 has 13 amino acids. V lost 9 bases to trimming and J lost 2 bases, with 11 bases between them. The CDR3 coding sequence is TGTGCCAGTGAGGGTTTCGGCAATCAGCCCCAGCATTTT. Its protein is CASEGFGNQPQHF.

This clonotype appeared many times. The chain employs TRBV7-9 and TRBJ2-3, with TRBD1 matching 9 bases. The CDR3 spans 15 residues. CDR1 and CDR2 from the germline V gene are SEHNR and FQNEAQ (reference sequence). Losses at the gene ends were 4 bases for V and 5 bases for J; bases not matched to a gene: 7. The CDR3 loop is CASSSRDREVDTQYF. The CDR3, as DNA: TGTGCCAGCAGCTCCCGGGACAGGGAGGTAGATACGCAGTATTTT. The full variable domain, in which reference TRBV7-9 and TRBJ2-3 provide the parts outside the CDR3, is DTGVSQNPRHKITKRGQNVTFRCDPISEHNRLYWYRQTLGQGPEFLTYFQNEAQLEKSRLLSDRFSAERPKGSFSTLEIQRTEQGDSAMYLCASSSRDREVDTQYFGPGTRLTVL.

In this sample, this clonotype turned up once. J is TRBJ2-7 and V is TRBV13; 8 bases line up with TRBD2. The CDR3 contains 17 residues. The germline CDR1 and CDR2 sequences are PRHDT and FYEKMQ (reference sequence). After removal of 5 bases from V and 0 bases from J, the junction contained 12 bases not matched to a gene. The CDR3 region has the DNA TGTGCCAGCAGCCCCCAGCCGAGTAGCGGGATCTCCTACGAGCAGTACTTC. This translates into CASSPQPSSGISYEQYF.

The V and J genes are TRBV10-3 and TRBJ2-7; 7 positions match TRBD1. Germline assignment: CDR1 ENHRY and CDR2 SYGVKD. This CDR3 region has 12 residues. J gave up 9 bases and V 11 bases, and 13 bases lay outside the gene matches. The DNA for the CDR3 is TGTGCCGCCGCCGGGACAGCGGAGCGGCAGTACTTC. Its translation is CAAAGTAERQYF.

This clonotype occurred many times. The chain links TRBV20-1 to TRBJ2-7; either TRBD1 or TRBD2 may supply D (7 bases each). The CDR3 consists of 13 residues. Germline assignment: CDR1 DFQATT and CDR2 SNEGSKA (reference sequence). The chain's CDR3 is CSSEGGGAYEQYF. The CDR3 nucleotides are TGCAGCTCGGAGGGAGGGGGCGCCTACGAGCAGTACTTC.

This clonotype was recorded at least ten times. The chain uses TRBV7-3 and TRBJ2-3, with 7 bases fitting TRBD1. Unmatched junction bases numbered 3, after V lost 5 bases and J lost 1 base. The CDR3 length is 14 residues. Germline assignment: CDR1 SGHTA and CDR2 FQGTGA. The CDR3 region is CASSADRGTDTQYF. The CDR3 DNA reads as TGTGCCAGCAGCGCCGACAGGGGCACAGATACGCAGTATTTT.

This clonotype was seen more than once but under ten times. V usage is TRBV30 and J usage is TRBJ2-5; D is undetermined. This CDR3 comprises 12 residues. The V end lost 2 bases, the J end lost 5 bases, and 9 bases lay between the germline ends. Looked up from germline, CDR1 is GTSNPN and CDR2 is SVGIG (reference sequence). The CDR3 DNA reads TGTGCCTGGAGTAGGAATTTTGAGACCCAGTACTTC. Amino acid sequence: CAWSRNFETQYF.